This is a list of T cell receptor beta chains from one sample in a study of cytomegalovirus exposure and HLA in healthy donors. Using immunoSEQ multiplex PCR, the repertoire was profiled, and TCRdb retains in-frame clones only, with some absent. The data show 90,000 to 120,000 clones, over 60% seen once. Sequencing used PBMCs. The origin of the receptors is a man in his sixties in good health and CMV-seropositive. Each CDR3 is given with its conserved first and last residue. D genes are given only for firm matches. Clone size, where shown, is once, few, many, or a class for clones that have expanded.

CDR3 length | clone size | J gene | V gene | D gene | CDR3 DNA | CDR3 protein
14 | . | TRBJ2-1 | TRBV10-2 | TRBD2 | TGCGCCAGCAGCCTAGCGGGGGGGCATGCTGAGCAGTTCTTC | CASSLAGGHAEQFF
15 | . | TRBJ2-5 | TRBV5-6 | TRBD2 | TGTGCCAGCAGCCCACCGGGACTAGCGTCGATGGCCCAGTACTTC | CASSPPGLASMAQYF
14 | . | TRBJ1-6 | TRBV28 | . | TGTGCCAGCAGTTTAAGTACAGAGAATTCACCCCTCCACTTT | CASSLSTENSPLHF
15 | once | TRBJ1-3 | TRBV6-5 | . | TGTGCCAGCAGTCTAGCCCCGGACAGTAGAAACACCATATATTTT | CASSLAPDSRNTIYF
15 | . | TRBJ2-5 | TRBV11-2 | TRBD2 | TGTGCCAGCAGCTTATTCAGCGGGGGGGAAGAGACCCAGTACTTC | CASSLFSGGEETQYF
15 | few | TRBJ2-3 | TRBV6-1 | . | TGTGCCACTATTGCGTTCGGGGTTAGAAGAGATACGCAGTATTTT | CATIAFGVRRDTQYF
16 | . | TRBJ2-2 | TRBV6-6 | . | TGTGCCAGCAGTAATACAGGACCACGGAACACCGGGGAGCTGTTTTTT | CASSNTGPRNTGELFF
13 | . | TRBJ1-2 | TRBV11-2 | . | TGTGCCAGCAGCCCTGACAAGAACTATGGCTACACCTTC | CASSPDKNYGYTF
14 | once | TRBJ2-3 | TRBV10-3 | TRBD2 | TGTGCCATCAGTGAGACTAGCGGCACAGATACGCAGTATTTT | CAISETSGTDTQYF
12 | . | TRBJ1-1 | TRBV19 | . | TGTGCCAGTAGTCCGCTGGAGGGGCGGGCTTTCTTT | CASSPLEGRAFF
13 | . | TRBJ2-1 | TRBV15 | . | TGTGCCACCAGTCGAGGCGAGCATGGTGAGCAGTTCTTC | CATSRGEHGEQFF
15 | . | TRBJ2-1 | TRBV5-4 | TRBD1 | TGTGCCAGCAGCTTACAGGGGGTGTCCTACAATGAGCAGTTCTTC | CASSLQGVSYNEQFF
14 | . | TRBJ2-2 | TRBV10-1 | TRBD1 | TGCGCCAGCAGTGGGGACAGGTACACCGGGGAGCTGTTTTTT | CASSGDRYTGELFF
17 | . | TRBJ2-7 | TRBV15 | . | TGTGCCACCAGCACCCCCTTCTTGGTAGGGGGTTCCTACGAGCAGTACTTC | CATSTPFLVGGSYEQYF
15 | . | TRBJ1-2 | TRBV7-8 | . | TGTGCCAGCAGCTTAGCGATGCGGGGATTTTATGGCTACACCTTC | CASSLAMRGFYGYTF
12 | . | TRBJ1-2 | TRBV10-3 | . | TGTGCCATCAGCGGGGGGAACTATGGCTACACCTTC | CAISGGNYGYTF
12 | . | TRBJ2-7 | TRBV28 | TRBD1 | TGTGCCAGCAGTATGACAGGGGGCGAGCAGTACTTC | CASSMTGGEQYF
12 | . | TRBJ1-2 | TRBV19 | . | TGTGCCAGTGAAGAGGCGCGGTATGGCTACACCTTC | CASEEARYGYTF
14 | . | TRBJ2-7 | TRBV30 | . | TGTGCCTGGAGTGTACATGGGGCGGGGAACGAGCAGTACTTC | CAWSVHGAGNEQYF
16 | medium-sized | TRBJ2-7 | TRBV5-6 | . | TGTGCCAGCAGCTTGGGGTCAGGAGGGTTGTCCTACGAGCAGTACTTC | CASSLGSGGLSYEQYF
14 | . | TRBJ2-5 | TRBV7-9 | TRBD1 | TGTGCCAGCAGCTCGGGGACAGGGGCCGAGACCCAGTACTTC | CASSSGTGAETQYF
16 | . | TRBJ1-6 | TRBV28 | . | TGTGCCAGCAGTTTTCAGGGGAGCTCCTATAATTCACCCCTCCACTTT | CASSFQGSSYNSPLHF
11 | . | TRBJ2-3 | TRBV6-4 | . | TGTGCCAGCAAATCAGCGGACCTGCAGTATTTT | CASKSADLQYF
14 | . | TRBJ2-7 | TRBV5-1 | TRBD1 | TGCGCCAGCAGCCCCGGTCAGGGGGAATTCGAGCAGTACTTC | CASSPGQGEFEQYF
15 | . | TRBJ1-5 | TRBV27 | . | TGTGCCAGCAGTTTACGAGGGAGTAGCAATCAGCCCCAGCATTTT | CASSLRGSSNQPQHF
15 | . | TRBJ1-3 | TRBV5-1 | . | TGCGCCAGCAGCTTTACAGGGTCTCCGGGAAACACCATATATTTT | CASSFTGSPGNTIYF
16 | . | TRBJ2-1 | TRBV19 | . | TGTGCCAGTACTATAGCCTACAGGGTCTCCTACAATGAGCAGTTCTTC | CASTIAYRVSYNEQFF
15 | many | TRBJ2-7 | TRBV4-1 | . | TGCGCCAGCAGCCAAGTGGGGCGGGGAGGCTACGAGCAGTACTTC | CASSQVGRGGYEQYF
14 | few | TRBJ2-5 | TRBV2 | . | TGTGCCAGCAGTGGGGGGCCCTCCCAAGAGACCCAGTACTTC | CASSGGPSQETQYF
13 | once | TRBJ1-2 | TRBV27 | . | TGTGCCAGCAGGACGGGGTCCGCCTATGGCTACACCTTC | CASRTGSAYGYTF
13 | . | TRBJ1-1 | TRBV7-3 | . | TGTGCCAGCAGCCCAGGAGGGAGTACTGAAGCTTTCTTT | CASSPGGSTEAFF
14 | . | TRBJ1-4 | TRBV30 | . | TGTGCCTGGAGTGTTAGAAAGACTAATGAAAAACTGTTTTTT | CAWSVRKTNEKLFF
14 | . | TRBJ2-7 | TRBV5-1 | TRBD2 | TGCGCCAGCAGCCCCGGGACTAGCGTCGACGAGCAGTACTTC | CASSPGTSVDEQYF
15 | once | TRBJ1-2 | TRBV9 | TRBD1 | TGTGCCAGCAGCGGATCCTGGGACAGGGGGCATGGCTACACCTTC | CASSGSWDRGHGYTF
14 | . | TRBJ1-6 | TRBV27 | . | TGTGCCACCAGCTCGCCGGGAGGGCAGTCACCCCTCCACTTT | CATSSPGGQSPLHF
15 | . | TRBJ2-1 | TRBV7-7 | . | TGTGCCAGCAGCCGGGAGGGGGCTTCCTACAATGAGCAGTTCTTC | CASSREGASYNEQFF
13 | . | TRBJ1-1 | TRBV6-5 | TRBD1 | TGTGCCAGCAGTTACCGGGACAGGTCTGAAGCTTTCTTT | CASSYRDRSEAFF
16 | . | TRBJ1-4 | TRBV12-5 | TRBD1 | TGTGCTAGTGGTTCCCACTACAGGGGCACTCATGAAAAGCTGTTTTTT | CASGSHYRGTHEKLFF
15 | . | TRBJ1-1 | TRBV4-2 | TRBD1 | TGTGCCAGCAGCCAAGTGGGACAGGGGGATAATGAAGCTTTCTTT | CASSQVGQGDNEAFF
16 | . | TRBJ1-5 | TRBV5-4 | . | TGTGCCAGCAGCTTGGGGGGAGGATATAGCAATCAGCCCCAGCATTTT | CASSLGGGYSNQPQHF
16 | . | TRBJ1-5 | TRBV6-5 | . | TGTGCCAGCAGTTCCCGCGTGGGCAGGGCCAATCAGCCCCAGCATTTT | CASSSRVGRANQPQHF
13 | . | TRBJ1-3 | TRBV6-5 | . | TGTGCCAGCAGCCTGGCCGGGGGAAACACCATATATTTT | CASSLAGGNTIYF
14 | few | TRBJ1-1 | TRBV5-1 | . | TGCGCCAGCAGCTCGGGGGATGCGAACACTGAAGCTTTCTTT | CASSSGDANTEAFF
14 | once | TRBJ2-7 | TRBV19 | TRBD1 | TGTGCCAGTAGTGCGCAACAGGGGGCTGGCGAGCAGTACTTC | CASSAQQGAGEQYF
17 | once | TRBJ2-3 | TRBV5-1 | TRBD2 | TGCGCCAGCAGCTCGTTTCTAGCGGGGGCTAGCACAGATACGCAGTATTTT | CASSSFLAGASTDTQYF
15 | . | TRBJ2-1 | TRBV15 | TRBD1 | TGTGCCACCAGCAGAGACCGGACAGGGGCCAATGAGCAGTTCTTC | CATSRDRTGANEQFF
14 | . | TRBJ2-1 | TRBV14 | TRBD2 | TGTGCCAGCAGCCAAAGGACTAGCGGAGGTGAGCAGTTCTTC | CASSQRTSGGEQFF
14 | . | TRBJ1-5 | TRBV7-8 | . | TGTGCCAGCAAACCGGGGGGCCGCAATCAGCCCCAGCATTTT | CASKPGGRNQPQHF
15 | . | TRBJ2-3 | TRBV10-3 | TRBD2 | TGTGCCATCAAGTCGGAGCGGGGGTCCACAGATACGCAGTATTTT | CAIKSERGSTDTQYF
14 | . | TRBJ2-7 | TRBV7-9 | . | TGTGCCAGCAGCTTGACTACGGTGGTATACGAGCAGTACTTC | CASSLTTVVYEQYF
12 | . | TRBJ1-5 | TRBV5-4 | . | TGTGCCAGCAGCTTTTGGCAACAGCCCCAGCATTTT | CASSFWQQPQHF
13 | . | TRBJ1-2 | TRBV30 | . | TGTGCCTGGAGTGTACACAGGGACAATGGCTACACCTTC | CAWSVHRDNGYTF
15 | . | TRBJ1-1 | TRBV6-1 | TRBD1 | TGTGCCAGCAGTAGAATGACAGGGGCTAACACTGAAGCTTTCTTT | CASSRMTGANTEAFF
16 | . | TRBJ2-7 | TRBV2 | . | TGTGCCAGCAGGGGAGGCCACAATACAATCCTCTACGAGCAGTACTTC | CASRGGHNTILYEQYF
11 | once | TRBJ2-7 | TRBV20-1 | . | TGCAGTGCATCGCAGGGGTACGAGCAGTACTTC | CSASQGYEQYF